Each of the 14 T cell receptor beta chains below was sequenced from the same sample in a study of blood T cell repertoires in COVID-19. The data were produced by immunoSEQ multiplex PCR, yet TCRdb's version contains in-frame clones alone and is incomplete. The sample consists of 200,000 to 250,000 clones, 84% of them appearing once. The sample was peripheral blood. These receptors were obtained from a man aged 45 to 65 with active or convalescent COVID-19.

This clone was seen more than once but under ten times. CDR3 loop: CASSTPGQGGNTIYF. The CDR3 coding sequence is TGTGCCAGCAGTACTCCGGGACAGGGGGGAAACACCATATATTTT. This rearrangement joins TRBV6-6 to TRBJ1-3; 10 bases fit TRBD1. J lost 4 bases, V lost 5 bases, and 5 bases had no gene match. The CDR3 has 15 amino acids. In germline, CDR1 is MNHNY, CDR2 SVGAGI (reference sequence).

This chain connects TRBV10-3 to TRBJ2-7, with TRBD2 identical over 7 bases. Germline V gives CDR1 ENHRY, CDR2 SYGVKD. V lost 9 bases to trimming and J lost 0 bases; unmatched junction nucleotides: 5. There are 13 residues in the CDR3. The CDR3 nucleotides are TGTGCCATACGGGGGGTTAGCTCCTACGAGCAGTACGTC. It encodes CAIRGVSSYEQYV.

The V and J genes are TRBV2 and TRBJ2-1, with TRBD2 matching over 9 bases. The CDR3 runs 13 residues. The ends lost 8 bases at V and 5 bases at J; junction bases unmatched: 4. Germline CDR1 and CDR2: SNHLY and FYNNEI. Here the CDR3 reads CASSREGDNEQFF. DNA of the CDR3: TGTGCCAGCTCGCGGGAGGGGGACAATGAGCAGTTCTTC.

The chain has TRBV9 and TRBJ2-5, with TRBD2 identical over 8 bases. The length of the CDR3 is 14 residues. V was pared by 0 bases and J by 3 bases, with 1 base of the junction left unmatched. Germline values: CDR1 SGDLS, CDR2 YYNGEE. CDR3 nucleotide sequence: TGTGCCAGCAGCGTAGAGGGACTAGAAGAGACCCAGTACTTC. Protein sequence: CASSVEGLEETQYF.

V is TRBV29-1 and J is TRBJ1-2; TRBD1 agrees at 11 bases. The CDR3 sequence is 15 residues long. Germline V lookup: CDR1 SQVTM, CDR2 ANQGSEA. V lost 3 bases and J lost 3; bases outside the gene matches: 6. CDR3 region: CSVEDTGQGDYGYTF. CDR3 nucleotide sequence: TGCAGCGTTGAGGACACGGGACAGGGGGACTATGGCTACACCTTC.

CDR3 in amino acids: CASSQSLNGEYAFF. DNA of the CDR3: TGTGCCAGCAGCCAATCGCTGAACGGGGAGTACGCTTTCTTT. The V call is TRBV3-1 (or the pseudogene TRBV3-2), the J call TRBJ1-1; D is uncertain. With 2 bases removed from V and 11 bases from J, the gap between germline ends came to 18 bases. The CDR3 has 14 amino acids. CDR1 is LGHDT and CDR2 is YNNKEL in the germline V gene (reference sequence).

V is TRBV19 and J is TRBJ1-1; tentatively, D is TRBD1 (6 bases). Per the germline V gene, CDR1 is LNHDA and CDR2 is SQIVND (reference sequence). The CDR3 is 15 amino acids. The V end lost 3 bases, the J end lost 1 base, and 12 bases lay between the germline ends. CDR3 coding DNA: TGTGCCAGTAGTATCCTACCGACAGGGAACACTGAAGCTTTCTTT. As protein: CASSILPTGNTEAFF.

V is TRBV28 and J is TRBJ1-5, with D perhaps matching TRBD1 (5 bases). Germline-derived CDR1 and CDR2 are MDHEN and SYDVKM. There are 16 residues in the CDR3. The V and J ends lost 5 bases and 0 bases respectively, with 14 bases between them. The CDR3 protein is CASSPLTENSNQPQHF. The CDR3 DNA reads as TGTGCCAGCAGTCCACTGACAGAGAATAGCAATCAGCCCCAGCATTTT.

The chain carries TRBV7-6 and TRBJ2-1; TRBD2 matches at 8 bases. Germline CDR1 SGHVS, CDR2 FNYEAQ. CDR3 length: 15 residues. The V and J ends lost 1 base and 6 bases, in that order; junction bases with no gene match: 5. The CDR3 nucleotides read TGTGCCAGCAGCTTAGTAGCGGGGTTCTTCAATGAGCAGTTCTTC. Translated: CASSLVAGFFNEQFF.

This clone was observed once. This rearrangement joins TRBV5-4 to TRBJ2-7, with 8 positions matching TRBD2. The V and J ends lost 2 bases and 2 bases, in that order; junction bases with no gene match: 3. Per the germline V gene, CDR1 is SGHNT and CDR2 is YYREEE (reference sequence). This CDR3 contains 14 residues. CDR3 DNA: TGTGCCAGCAGCTTTGGGACTAGTACCTACGAGCAGTACTTC. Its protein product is CASSFGTSTYEQYF.

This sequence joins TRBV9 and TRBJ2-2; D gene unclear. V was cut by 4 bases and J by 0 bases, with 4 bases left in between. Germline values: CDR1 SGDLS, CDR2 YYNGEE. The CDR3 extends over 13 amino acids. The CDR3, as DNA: TGTGCCAGCAGCTTCGCGAACACCGGGGAGCTGTTTTTT. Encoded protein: CASSFANTGELFF.

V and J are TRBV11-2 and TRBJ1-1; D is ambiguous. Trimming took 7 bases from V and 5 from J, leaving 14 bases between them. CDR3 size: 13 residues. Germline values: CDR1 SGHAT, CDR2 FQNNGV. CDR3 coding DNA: TGTGCCAGCACCCCTTTCTCTTCGACTGAAGCTTTCTTT. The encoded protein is CASTPFSSTEAFF. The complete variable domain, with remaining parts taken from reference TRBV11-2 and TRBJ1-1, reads EAGVAQSPRYKIIEKRQSVAFWCNPISGHATLYWYQQILGQGPKLLIQFQNNGVVDDSQLPKDRFSAERLKGVDSTLKIQPAKLEDSAVYLCASTPFSSTEAFFGQGTRLTVV.

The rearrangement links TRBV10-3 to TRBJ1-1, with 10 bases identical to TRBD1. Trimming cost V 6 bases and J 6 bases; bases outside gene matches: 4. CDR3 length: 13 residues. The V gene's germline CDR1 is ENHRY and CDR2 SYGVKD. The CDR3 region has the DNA TGTGCCATCAGGAAGGACAGGGGGGCTGAAGCTTTCTTT. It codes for CAIRKDRGAEAFF.

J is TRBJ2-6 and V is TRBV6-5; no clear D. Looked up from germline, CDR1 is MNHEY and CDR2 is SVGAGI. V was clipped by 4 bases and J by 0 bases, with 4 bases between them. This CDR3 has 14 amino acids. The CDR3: CASSSFSGANVLTF. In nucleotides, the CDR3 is TGTGCCAGCAGTTCGTTCTCTGGGGCCAACGTCCTGACTTTC.